These 2 T cell receptor beta chains were all obtained from the same sample, sequenced in a study of T cells in Graves' hyperthyroidism and ophthalmopathy. RNA transcripts were the template for amplifying TCR beta CDR3 regions. First-round RT-PCR with HTBI primers amplified the TCR CDR3 region. Each CDR3 protein is one row after TCRdb ran MiXCR on the multiplex PCR reads. The sample has approximately 380,000 distinct CDR3 sequences, around 18% seen once. Sequences were obtained from blood. Receptors were obtained from a man aged 18 to 30 with Graves' ophthalmopathy.

This clonotype was picked up many times. The chain joins TRBV3-1 to TRBJ2-2, with D unresolved. The CDR3 totals 13 residues. Germline loops: CDR1 LGHDT, CDR2 YNNKEL (reference sequence). Trimming stripped 1 base from V and 6 bases from J, with 6 bases between. As DNA, the CDR3 is TGTGCCAGCAGCCAAGGGTGGCCCGGGGAGCTGTTTTTT. Translated: CASSQGWPGELFF. Using reference TRBV3-1 and TRBJ2-2 for the parts outside the CDR3, the full variable domain is DTAVSQTPKYLVTQMGNDKSIKCEQNLGHDTMYWYKQDSKKFLKIMFSYNNKELIINETVPNRFSPKSPDKAHLNLHINSLELGDSAVYFCASSQGWPGELFFGEGSRLTVL.

This clonotype turned up a few times. The CDR3 loop is CASMQQGPGNTIYF. The CDR3 nucleotides are TGTGCCAGTATGCAACAGGGTCCTGGAAACACCATATATTTT. The chain couples TRBV19 to TRBJ1-3; D perhaps matches TRBD1 (6 bases). Germline lookup yields CDR1 LNHDA and CDR2 SQIVND (reference sequence). Trimming stripped 7 bases from V and 2 bases from J, with 12 bases between. CDR3 length: 14 residues.